Only a few counts were recorded for the clone carrying this TCR beta chain. What it binds is unknown. V lost 6 bases and J 9 bases, leaving 20 bases between the germline ends. Germline V gene sequence: CDR1 DFQATT, CDR2 SNEGSKA (reference sequence). CDR3 size: 13 residues. This specimen comes from a study of vaccination and CD4 T cells after COVID-19. Broader study findings: Convalescent patients had 304 of 307 vaccine-specific clones showing spike mono-reactivity.

With the Oncomine TCR Beta short-read assay, DNA from cultured CD4+ T cells was sequenced. Each CDR3 protein gets one entry after TCRdb re-called the PCR reads with MiXCR. The sample includes about 25,000 distinct CDR3 sequences, more than 35% of them seen just once. The treatment denotes: approximately nine-day PBMC culture with coronavirus spike peptide pools or control peptides (ViraFEST assay). T cells were expanded with peptide pools, and expanded clonotypes were identified by TCR sequencing. The chain links TRBV20-1 to TRBJ1-1; D ambiguous. The sample comprised CD4+ T cells from blood, cultured in vitro. This sequence was found in a human donor who had recovered from COVID-19. The CDR3 DNA is TGCAGTGCCCCCGGAGGAGGGCGGGTAAAAGCTTTCTTT. Protein: CSAPGGGRVKAFF.